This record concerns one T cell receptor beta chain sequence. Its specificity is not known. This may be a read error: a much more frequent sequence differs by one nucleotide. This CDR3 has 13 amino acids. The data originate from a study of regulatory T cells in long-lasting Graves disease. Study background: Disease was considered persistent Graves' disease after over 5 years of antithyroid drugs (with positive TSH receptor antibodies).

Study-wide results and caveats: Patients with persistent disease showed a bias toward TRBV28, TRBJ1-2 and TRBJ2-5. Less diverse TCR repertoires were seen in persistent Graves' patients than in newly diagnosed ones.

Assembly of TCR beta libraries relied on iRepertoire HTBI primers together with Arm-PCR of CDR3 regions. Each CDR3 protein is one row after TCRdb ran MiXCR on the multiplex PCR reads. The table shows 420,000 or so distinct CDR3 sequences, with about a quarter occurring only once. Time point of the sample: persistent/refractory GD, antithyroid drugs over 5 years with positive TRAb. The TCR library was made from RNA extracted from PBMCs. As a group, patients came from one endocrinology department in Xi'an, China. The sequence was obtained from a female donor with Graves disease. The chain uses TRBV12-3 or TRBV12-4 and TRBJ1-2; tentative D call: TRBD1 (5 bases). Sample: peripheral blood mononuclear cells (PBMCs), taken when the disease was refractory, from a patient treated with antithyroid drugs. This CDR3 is CASSFGDRAGHTF. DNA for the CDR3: TGTGCCAGCAGTTTTGGAGACAGAGCTGGCCACACCTTC.